This TCR beta chain was sequenced for a study of beta chain features in type 1 diabetes. Of note for this clone: No antigen is known for it.

All of the isolated RNA was reverse transcribed, so expressed TCRB transcripts were sequenced. Sequencing was performed with immunoSEQ multiplex PCR; in TCRdb, only in-frame clones are kept and a portion is missing. The repertoire includes 220,000 or so clones, around 68% of them detected once, and 0.053% sits in the top ten. Points from the study as a whole: In comparison with healthy donors, patients had naive, central memory and Treg TCRB repertoires that appeared more similar.

Sorting based on CD45RO/CCR7/CD25/CD127/CD95/CD27 separated CD4+ naive, central memory, regulatory and stem cell-like memory cells. Specimen: naive CD4+ T cells from blood. The TCR originated in a man under 40 in good health.

DNA of the CDR3: TGCAGTGCCGTTAGCGGGTACGAGCAGTACTTC. Its protein is CSAVSGYEQYF. The chain is built from TRBV20-1 and TRBJ2-7, with TRBD2 identical over 7 bases. V lost 6 bases and J lost 4; bases outside the gene matches: 3. Germline loops: CDR1 DFQATT, CDR2 SNEGSKA (reference sequence). The CDR3 runs 11 residues.